Presented here are 23 T cell receptor beta chains from one specimen sequenced in a study of T cells expressing NK-cell markers. TCRdb reanalyzed the 5' RACE reads, giving one entry per CDR3 protein sequence and no DNA. This sample's clone table lists 300,000 to 500,000 distinct CDR3 sequences. The specimen was blood T cells: a sorted CD56 or NKG2C T cell subset, CD4+ or CD8+ T cells, or bulk PBMC T cells (not recorded which). Receptor source: a woman in her forties or fifties in good health.

The rearrangement links TRBV29-1 to TRBJ2-1; the D gene TCRdb calls, TRBD2, cannot be checked with no DNA. CDR1 and CDR2 from the germline V gene are SQVTM and ANQGSEA. The CDR3 consists of 13 residues. This chain's CDR3 is CSVDKRRNNEQFF.

The chain uses TRBV12-3 or TRBV12-4 and TRBJ1-1; TCRdb calls TRBD1, which cannot be checked without DNA. CDR3 length equals 13 residues. This chain's CDR3 is CASVKTGNTEAFF.

The chain carries TRBV4-1 and TRBJ2-3; lacking DNA, the TRBD1 call made by TCRdb goes unchecked. CDR3 length: 17 residues. CDR1 and CDR2 (germline): MGHRA, YSYEKL. CDR3 sequence reads: CASSQGRGQLYTDTQYF.

The V gene is TRBV12-5, the J gene TRBJ2-3. The CDR3 extends over 16 amino acids. Germline V gene data show CDR1 as LGHNT and CDR2 as FRNRAP. CDR3 in amino acids: CASGLVLGYNTDTQYF. The variable domain in full, with the rest retrieved from reference TRBV12-5 and TRBJ2-3, is DARVTQTPRHKVTEMGQEVTMRCQPILGHNTVFWYRQTMMQGLELLAYFRNRAPLDDSGMPKDRFSAEMPDATLATLKIQPSEPRDSAVYFCASGLVLGYNTDTQYFGPGTRLTVL.

The chain is built from TRBV5-1 and TRBJ1-2; the D call from TCRdb, TRBD1, cannot be confirmed without DNA. Germline assignment: CDR1 SGHRS and CDR2 YFSETQ. This CDR3 is 18 amino acids long. The CDR3 loop reads CASSASTATGTGRNGYTF.

The chain recombines TRBV12-3 or TRBV12-4 with TRBJ1-2. The CDR3 length is 13 residues. The CDR3 is CASSPQAHYGYTF.

This sequence joins TRBV7-2 and TRBJ2-1; no DNA is available, so the TRBD2 call from TCRdb remains unchecked. Germline assignment: CDR1 SGHTA and CDR2 FQGNSA. The CDR3 covers 17 residues. The CDR3 loop is CASSSDTLAGGLHEQFF.

J is TRBJ1-1 and V is TRBV18. The CDR3 loop spans 13 amino acids. The germline V gene has CDR1 KGHSH and CDR2 LQKENI. The CDR3 spells CASSSTRVTEAFF.

This rearrangement joins TRBV20-1 to TRBJ2-3; there is no DNA to check the TCRdb D call of TRBD1. The germline V gene has CDR1 DFQATT and CDR2 SNEGSKA (reference sequence). The CDR3 runs 16 residues. This CDR3 reads CSAPPWGTGGTDTQYF.

The V and J genes are TRBV6-2 or TRBV6-3 and TRBJ2-1. Germline assignment: CDR1 MNHEY and CDR2 SVGEGT. The CDR3 extends over 13 amino acids. The CDR3 is CASWNSGRNEQFF.

The chain is built from TRBV5-1 and TRBJ2-3; absent DNA, TCRdb's TRBD1 call cannot be checked. The CDR3 contains 14 residues. CDR1 SGHRS and CDR2 YFSETQ come from the germline V gene. The CDR3 is CAGSRGSPEDTQYF. Based on the CDR3 plus reference TRBV5-1 and TRBJ2-3, the full variable domain is KAGVTQTPRYLIKTRGQQVTLSCSPISGHRSVSWYQQTPGQGLQFLFEYFSETQRNKGNFPGRFSGRQFSNSRSEMNVSTLELGDSALYLCAGSRGSPEDTQYFGPGTRLTVL.

This sequence joins TRBV7-3 and TRBJ2-3. This CDR3 spans 14 amino acids. From germline, CDR1 is SGHTA and CDR2 FQGTGA. The CDR3 sequence is CASSQIGGTDTQYF.

This chain connects TRBV5-8 to TRBJ2-2; TCRdb proposes TRBD1, but this gene call is untestable without DNA. Germline CDR1 reads SGHTS; CDR2 reads YDEGEE. The CDR3 runs to 15 residues. The CDR3 protein is CASSPSGVSFGELFF.

Here the CDR3 reads CATSEGGTNEKLFF. This chain uses TRBV24-1 with TRBJ1-4. This CDR3 is built from 14 residues. Germline CDR1 is KGHDR and CDR2 is SFDVKD.

The V and J genes are TRBV20-1 and TRBJ2-3; as DNA is missing, the TRBD2 call by TCRdb cannot be tested. The CDR3 totals 19 residues. Germline V gene lookup returns CDR1 DFQATT and CDR2 SNEGSKA (reference sequence). This chain's CDR3 is CSARDPMRGAGGDTDTQYF.

The chain joins TRBV12-3 or TRBV12-4 to TRBJ2-1. The CDR3 is 12 residues long. CDR3 residues: CASLYSYNEQFF.

The chain employs TRBV6-5 and TRBJ2-4. Germline CDR1 and CDR2: MNHEY and SVGAGI. The CDR3 is 17 residues long. CDR3 sequence reads: CASIHPTTVLRQNIQYF.

The CDR3 here is CSVSTGAAQQFF. The chain combines TRBV29-1 with TRBJ2-1; absent DNA, TCRdb's TRBD1 call cannot be checked. The CDR3 has 12 amino acids. The germline V gene encodes CDR1 SQVTM and CDR2 ANQGSEA.

The chain couples TRBV20-1 to TRBJ2-5; TCRdb's D gene call, TRBD2, goes unchecked for lack of DNA. Germline V lookup: CDR1 DFQATT, CDR2 SNEGSKA (reference sequence). This CDR3 is built from 15 residues. This CDR3 is CSAIPFREGRETQYF.

The V and J genes are TRBV4-1 and TRBJ2-3; TCRdb's D call of TRBD2 is untestable without DNA. Looked up from germline, CDR1 is MGHRA and CDR2 is YSYEKL. The CDR3 sequence is 20 residues long. The CDR3 sequence: CASSQYPGLADGLRTDTQYF.

The chain links TRBV5-1 to TRBJ2-5; TCRdb returns TRBD2, unconfirmable since there is no DNA. Germline CDR1 reads SGHRS; CDR2 reads YFSETQ. The length of the CDR3 is 16 residues. This CDR3 reads CASSLNGAGVRETQYF.

This chain connects TRBV10-3 to TRBJ1-1; as DNA is missing, the TRBD1 call by TCRdb cannot be tested. Germline lookup yields CDR1 ENHRY and CDR2 SYGVKD. The CDR3 has 12 residues. CDR3 amino acids: CAIKGTLTEAFF.

The V and J genes are TRBV4-2 and TRBJ2-3; TCRdb designates TRBD2, a call that cannot be tested without DNA. Germline V CDR1 and CDR2: LGHNA, YNFKEQ. The CDR3 loop spans 16 amino acids. CDR3 sequence: CASSQDGLADTDTQYF.